This is a list of T cell receptor beta chains from one sample in a study of T cell responses to AZD1222 COVID-19 vaccine. The method was immunoSEQ multiplex PCR; TCRdb's version includes in-frame clones alone and lacks a portion of them. In the table there are about 150,000 clones, roughly nine tenths of which are singletons. The source was peripheral blood, collected on day 0 of AZD1222 vaccination. These receptors all stem from an adult in good health. Each CDR3 is given with its conserved first and last residue. A D gene is named only where the DNA matches it firmly. Rows may omit the clone size; those that give it use once, few, many or a size class.

CDR3aa	CDR3nt	d_gene	abundance	v_gene	j_gene
CASSLGGNGYTF	TGTGCCAGCAGTTTAGGAGGGAATGGCTACACCTTC	NA	once	TRBV12-3/TRBV12-4	TRBJ1-2
CASSRTEGATQYF	TGTGCCAGCAGCCGGACAGAGGGGGCAACCCAGTACTTC	TRBD1	NA	TRBV14	TRBJ2-5
CASSERRAERTDTQYF	TGTGCCAGCAGTGAAAGGAGGGCGGAACGCACAGATACGCAGTATTTT	NA	NA	TRBV6-1	TRBJ2-3
CASIDFPCNQPQHF	TGTGCCAGCATAGATTTCCCTTGCAATCAGCCCCAGCATTTT	NA	NA	TRBV6-4	TRBJ1-5
CASSIAGTQPQHF	TGTGCCAGCAGCATTGCAGGGACTCAGCCCCAGCATTTT	NA	NA	TRBV12-3/TRBV12-4	TRBJ1-5
CATSRDRVGQFF	TGTGCCACCAGCAGAGACCGGGTGGGGCAGTTCTTC	NA	NA	TRBV15	TRBJ2-1
CASRSDGYEQYF	TGTGCCAGCAGATCGGACGGTTACGAGCAGTACTTC	NA	NA	TRBV6-5	TRBJ2-7
CASSPSGGEADTQYF	TGTGCCAGCAGCCCTAGCGGGGGGGAGGCAGATACGCAGTATTTT	TRBD2	many	TRBV3-1/TRBV3-2	TRBJ2-3
CASSSGRATDYNEQFF	TGCGCCAGCAGCTCAGGGCGGGCAACAGATTACAATGAGCAGTTCTTC	NA	NA	TRBV5-1	TRBJ2-1
CASWNEKLFF	TGTGCCAGCTGGAATGAAAAACTGTTTTTT	NA	NA	TRBV28	TRBJ1-4
CASGGLRGRGNTEAFF	TGTGCCAGTGGGGGGCTCCGGGGACGGGGGAACACTGAAGCTTTCTTT	NA	few	TRBV27	TRBJ1-1
CASSELGGVDYGYTF	TGTGCCAGCAGTGAGTTGGGCGGGGTGGACTATGGCTACACCTTC	NA	once	TRBV27	TRBJ1-2
CASSLQGRGSPLHF	TGTGCCAGCAGTCTACAGGGGAGGGGGTCACCCCTCCACTTT	TRBD1	NA	TRBV27	TRBJ1-6
CASSLGGRALKEDTQYF	TGTGCCAGCAGCTTAGGAGGGCGTGCCCTCAAGGAAGATACGCAGTATTTT	NA	NA	TRBV11-3	TRBJ2-3
CASSDFGGYNSPLHF	TGTGCCAGTTCGGACTTTGGGGGCTATAATTCACCCCTCCACTTT	NA	NA	TRBV19	TRBJ1-6
CASSPSRGQNYGYTF	TGTGCCAGCTCACCCTCACGGGGGCAAAACTATGGCTACACCTTC	NA	NA	TRBV18	TRBJ1-2
CASSPVTGGVRQETQYF	TGTGCCAGCAGTCCGGTGACAGGGGGCGTGAGGCAAGAGACCCAGTACTTC	TRBD1	NA	TRBV28	TRBJ2-5
CASSPRTGAGTEAFF	TGTGCCAGCTCACCCAGGACGGGGGCTGGGACTGAAGCTTTCTTT	NA	NA	TRBV18	TRBJ1-1
CASSSQGQTNGEKLFF	TGCGCCAGCAGCTCGCAAGGACAGACTAATGGGGAAAAACTGTTTTTT	NA	NA	TRBV5-1	TRBJ1-4
CASSYSITGVTEAFF	TGTGCCAGCAGTTACAGCATCACCGGGGTCACTGAAGCTTTCTTT	NA	NA	TRBV6-5	TRBJ1-1
CASSYYRATNEKLFF	TGTGCCAGCAGTTACTATCGGGCAACTAATGAAAAACTGTTTTTT	NA	NA	TRBV6-2/TRBV6-3	TRBJ1-4
CASSLSGRYGYTF	TGTGCCAGCAGTTTATCAGGCCGCTATGGCTACACCTTC	NA	NA	TRBV28	TRBJ1-2
CASSSDPGVGNSPLHF	TGCGCCAGCAGCTCGGATCCGGGGGTAGGAAATTCACCCCTCCACTTT	NA	NA	TRBV5-1	TRBJ1-6
CASSARVRYEQYF	TGTGCCAGCAGTGCACGGGTCCGCTACGAGCAGTACTTC	NA	once	TRBV2	TRBJ2-7
CASSPERDEAFF	TGTGCCAGCTCACCTGAGAGGGATGAAGCTTTCTTT	NA	NA	TRBV18	TRBJ1-1
CASSYRQASGNTIYF	TGTGCCAGCAGCTATAGACAGGCCTCTGGAAACACCATATATTTT	NA	NA	TRBV11-2	TRBJ1-3
CASSLQGNTEAFF	TGTGCCAGCAGCCTACAGGGGAACACTGAAGCTTTCTTT	NA	NA	TRBV6-5	TRBJ1-1
CASSPPGAGSNEQYF	TGTGCCAGCTCACCACCGGGGGCAGGAAGCAACGAGCAGTACTTC	NA	NA	TRBV18	TRBJ2-7
CASSLGTNNEQFF	TGTGCCAGTAGTTTGGGTACGAACAATGAGCAGTTCTTC	NA	NA	TRBV19	TRBJ2-1
CAISAAVGQGDTGELFF	TGTGCCATCAGTGCAGCGGTAGGACAGGGGGACACCGGGGAGCTGTTTTTT	TRBD1	NA	TRBV10-3	TRBJ2-2
CASSLDITGGGGYTF	TGTGCCAGCAGCTTGGATATAACCGGTGGGGGTGGCTACACCTTC	NA	NA	TRBV5-5	TRBJ1-2
CASSLAGLAGTYRNEQFF	TGTGCCAGCAGCTTAGCTGGGTTAGCGGGGACTTATAGGAATGAGCAGTTCTTC	TRBD2	NA	TRBV7-2	TRBJ2-1